This T cell receptor beta chain was documented in a study of T-cell reconstitution after alpha-beta-depleted transplantation in children. During its preparation, the TCRbeta library received unique molecular identifiers. TCRdb processed the PCR reads anew with MiXCR; each CDR3 protein has one entry. The data hold some 200,000 distinct CDR3 sequences, with 9.7% observed a single time. The CDR3 covers 14 residues. Germline lookup yields CDR1 DFQATT and CDR2 SNEGSKA (reference sequence). Trimming stripped 1 base from V and 4 bases from J, with 13 bases between. This clonotype was detected ten times or more.

This sequence originates from a human donor who donated a stem cell graft to a child with SCID. V and J are TRBV20-1 and TRBJ1-2; D might be TRBD1 (5 bases). Sample: PBMCs from the stem cell graft donor, taken from the stem cell graft. This CDR3 is CSARGQGYGYGYTF. CDR3 DNA sequence: TGCAGTGCTAGAGGGCAGGGTTACGGCTATGGCTACACCTTC.